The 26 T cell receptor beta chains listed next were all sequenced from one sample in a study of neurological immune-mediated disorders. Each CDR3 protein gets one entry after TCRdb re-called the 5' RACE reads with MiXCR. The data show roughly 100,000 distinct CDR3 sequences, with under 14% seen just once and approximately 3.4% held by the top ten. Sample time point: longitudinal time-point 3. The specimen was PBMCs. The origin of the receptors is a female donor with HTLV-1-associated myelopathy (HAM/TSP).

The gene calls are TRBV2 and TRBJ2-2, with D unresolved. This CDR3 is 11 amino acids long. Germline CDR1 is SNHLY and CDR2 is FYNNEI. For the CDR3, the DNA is TGTTCCTGCAGGTACAGCGGGGAGCTGTTTTTT. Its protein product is CSCRYSGELFF.

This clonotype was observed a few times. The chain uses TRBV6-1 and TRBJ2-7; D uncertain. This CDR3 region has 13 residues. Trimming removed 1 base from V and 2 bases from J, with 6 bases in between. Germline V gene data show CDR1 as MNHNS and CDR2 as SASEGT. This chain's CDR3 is CASSEGVAYEQYF. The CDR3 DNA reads TGTGCCAGCAGTGAAGGGGTAGCCTACGAGCAGTACTTC.

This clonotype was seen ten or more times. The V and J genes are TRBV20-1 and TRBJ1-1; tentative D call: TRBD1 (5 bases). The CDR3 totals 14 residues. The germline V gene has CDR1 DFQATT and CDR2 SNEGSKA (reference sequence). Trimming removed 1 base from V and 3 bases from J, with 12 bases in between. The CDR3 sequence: CSARGGHQYTEAFF. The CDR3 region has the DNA TGCAGTGCTAGAGGAGGACACCAATACACTGAAGCTTTCTTT.

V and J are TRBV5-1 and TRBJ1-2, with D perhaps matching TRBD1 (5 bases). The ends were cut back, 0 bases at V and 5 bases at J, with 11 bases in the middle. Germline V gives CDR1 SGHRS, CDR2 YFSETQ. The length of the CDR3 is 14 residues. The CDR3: CASSLDGEGYGYTF. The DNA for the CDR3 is TGCGCCAGCAGCTTGGACGGGGAGGGGTATGGCTACACCTTC. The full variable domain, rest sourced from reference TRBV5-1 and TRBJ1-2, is KAGVTQTPRYLIKTRGQQVTLSCSPISGHRSVSWYQQTPGQGLQFLFEYFSETQRNKGNFPGRFSGRQFSNSRSEMNVSTLELGDSALYLCASSLDGEGYGYTFGSGTRLTVV.

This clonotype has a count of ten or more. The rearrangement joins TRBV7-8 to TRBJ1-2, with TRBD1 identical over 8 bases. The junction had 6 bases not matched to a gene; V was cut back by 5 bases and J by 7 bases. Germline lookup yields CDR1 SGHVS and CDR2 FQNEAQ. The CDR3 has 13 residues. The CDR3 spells CASSERTGFGYTF. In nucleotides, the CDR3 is TGTGCCAGCAGCGAAAGGACAGGGTTTGGCTACACCTTC. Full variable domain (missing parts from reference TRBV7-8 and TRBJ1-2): GAGVSQSPRYKVAKRGQDVALRCDPISGHVSLFWYQQALGQGPEFLTYFQNEAQLDKSGLPSDRFFAERPEGSVSTLKIQRTQQEDSAVYLCASSERTGFGYTFGSGTRLTVV.

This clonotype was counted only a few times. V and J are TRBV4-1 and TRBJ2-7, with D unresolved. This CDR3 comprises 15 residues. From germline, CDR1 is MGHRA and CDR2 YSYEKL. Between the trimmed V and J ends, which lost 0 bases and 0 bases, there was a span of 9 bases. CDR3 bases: TGCGCCAGCAGCCAAGATCGAAGCAGCTCCTACGAGCAGTACTTC. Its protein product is CASSQDRSSSYEQYF.

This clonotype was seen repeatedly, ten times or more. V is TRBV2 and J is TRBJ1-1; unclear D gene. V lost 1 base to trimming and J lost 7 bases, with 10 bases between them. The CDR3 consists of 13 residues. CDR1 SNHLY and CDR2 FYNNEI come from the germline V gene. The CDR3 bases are TGTGCCAGCAGTGAAGAGCGGGCCATTGAAGCTTTCTTT. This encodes CASSEERAIEAFF.

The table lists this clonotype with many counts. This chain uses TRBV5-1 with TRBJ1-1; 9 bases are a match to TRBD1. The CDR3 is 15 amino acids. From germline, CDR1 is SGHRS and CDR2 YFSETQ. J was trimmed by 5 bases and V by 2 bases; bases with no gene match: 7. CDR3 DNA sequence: TGCGCCAGCAGCTTTACAGGGGGCTCGGAGACTGAAGCTTTCTTT. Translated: CASSFTGGSETEAFF.

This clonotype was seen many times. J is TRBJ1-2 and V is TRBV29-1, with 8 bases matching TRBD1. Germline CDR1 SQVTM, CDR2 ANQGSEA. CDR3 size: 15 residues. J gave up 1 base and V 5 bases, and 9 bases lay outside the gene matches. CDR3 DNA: TGCAGCGTTCCCCCTACAGGGGGTTTTAACTATGGCTACACCTTC. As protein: CSVPPTGGFNYGYTF.

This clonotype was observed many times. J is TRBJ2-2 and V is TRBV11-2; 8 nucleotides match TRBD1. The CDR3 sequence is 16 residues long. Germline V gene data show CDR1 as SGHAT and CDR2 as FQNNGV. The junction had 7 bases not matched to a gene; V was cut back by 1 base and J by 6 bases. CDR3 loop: CASSLVRGRMAGELFF. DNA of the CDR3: TGTGCCAGCAGCTTAGTCAGGGGGCGAATGGCCGGGGAGCTGTTTTTT.

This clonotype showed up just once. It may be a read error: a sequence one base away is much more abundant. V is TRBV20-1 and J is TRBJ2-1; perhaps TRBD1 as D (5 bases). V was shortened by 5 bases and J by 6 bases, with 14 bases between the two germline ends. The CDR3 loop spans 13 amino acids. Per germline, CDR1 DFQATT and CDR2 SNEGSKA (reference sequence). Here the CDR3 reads CSAGQGATNEQFF. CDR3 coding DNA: TGCAGTGCTGGTCAGGGCGCAACCAATGAGCAGTTCTTC.

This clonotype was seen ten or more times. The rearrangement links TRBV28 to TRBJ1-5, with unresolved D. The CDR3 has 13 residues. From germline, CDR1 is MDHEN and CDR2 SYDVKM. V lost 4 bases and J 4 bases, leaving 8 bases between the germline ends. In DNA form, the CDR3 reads TGTGCCAGCAGTTATGACGGGAATCAGCCCCAGCATTTT. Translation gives CASSYDGNQPQHF.

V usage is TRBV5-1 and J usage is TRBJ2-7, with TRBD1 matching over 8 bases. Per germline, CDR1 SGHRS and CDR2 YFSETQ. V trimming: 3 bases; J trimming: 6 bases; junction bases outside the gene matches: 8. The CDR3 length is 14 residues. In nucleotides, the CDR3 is TGCGCCAGCAGCTGGACTGACAGGGGCTCCGAGCAGTACTTC. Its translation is CASSWTDRGSEQYF.

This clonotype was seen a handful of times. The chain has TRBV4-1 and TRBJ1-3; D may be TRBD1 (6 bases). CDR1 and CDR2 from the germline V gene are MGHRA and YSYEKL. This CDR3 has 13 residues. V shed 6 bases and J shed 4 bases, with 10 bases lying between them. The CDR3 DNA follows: TGCGCCAGCAGGCCAGGGGTCGGAAACACCATATATTTT. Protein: CASRPGVGNTIYF.

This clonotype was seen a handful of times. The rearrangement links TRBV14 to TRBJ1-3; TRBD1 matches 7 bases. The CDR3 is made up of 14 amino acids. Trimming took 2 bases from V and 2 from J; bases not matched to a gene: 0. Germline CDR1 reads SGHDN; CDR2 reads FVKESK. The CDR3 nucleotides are TGTGCCAGCAGCCAACAGGGGGCTGGAAACACCATATATTTT. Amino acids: CASSQQGAGNTIYF.

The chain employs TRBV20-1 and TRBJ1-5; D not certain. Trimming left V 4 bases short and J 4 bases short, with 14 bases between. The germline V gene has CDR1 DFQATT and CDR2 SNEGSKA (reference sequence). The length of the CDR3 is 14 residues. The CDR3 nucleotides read TGCAGTGCTAACAAAGAGTCTGGGAATCAGCCCCAGCATTTT. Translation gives CSANKESGNQPQHF.

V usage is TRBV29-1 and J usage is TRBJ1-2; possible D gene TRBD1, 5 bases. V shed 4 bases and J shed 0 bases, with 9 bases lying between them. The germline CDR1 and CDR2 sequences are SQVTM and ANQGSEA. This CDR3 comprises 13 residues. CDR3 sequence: CSVAGGANYGYTF. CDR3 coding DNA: TGCAGCGTTGCCGGGGGGGCTAACTATGGCTACACCTTC. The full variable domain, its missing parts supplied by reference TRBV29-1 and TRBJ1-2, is SAVISQKPSRDICQRGTSLTIQCQVDSQVTMMFWYRQQPGQSLTLIATANQGSEATYESGFVIDKFPISRPNLTFSTLTVSNMSPEDSSIYLCSVAGGANYGYTFGSGTRLTVV.

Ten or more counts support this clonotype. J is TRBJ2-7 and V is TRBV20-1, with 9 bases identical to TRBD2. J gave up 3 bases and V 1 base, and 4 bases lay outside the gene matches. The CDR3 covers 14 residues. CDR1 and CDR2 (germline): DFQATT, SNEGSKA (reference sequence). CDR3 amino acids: CSARVAGASYEQYF. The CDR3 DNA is TGCAGTGCTAGAGTAGCGGGGGCGAGCTACGAGCAGTACTTC.

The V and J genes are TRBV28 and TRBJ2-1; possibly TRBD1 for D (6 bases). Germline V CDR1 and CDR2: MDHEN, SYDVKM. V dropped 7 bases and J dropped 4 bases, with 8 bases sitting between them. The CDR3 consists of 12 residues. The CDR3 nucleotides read TGTGCCAGCACGCAGGGGTACAATGAGCAGTTCTTC. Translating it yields CASTQGYNEQFF. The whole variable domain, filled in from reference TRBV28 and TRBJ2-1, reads DVKVTQSSRYLVKRTGEKVFLECVQDMDHENMFWYRQDPGLGLRLIYFSYDVKMKEKGDIPEGYSVSREKKERFSLILESASTNQTSMYLCASTQGYNEQFFGPGTRLTVL.

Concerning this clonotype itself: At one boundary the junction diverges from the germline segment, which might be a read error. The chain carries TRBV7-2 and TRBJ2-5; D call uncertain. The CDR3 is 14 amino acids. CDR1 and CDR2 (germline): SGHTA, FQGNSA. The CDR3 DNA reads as TGTGCCAACAGCCCTCGGGCATCGGGAGAGACCCAGTACTTC. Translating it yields CANSPRASGETQYF.

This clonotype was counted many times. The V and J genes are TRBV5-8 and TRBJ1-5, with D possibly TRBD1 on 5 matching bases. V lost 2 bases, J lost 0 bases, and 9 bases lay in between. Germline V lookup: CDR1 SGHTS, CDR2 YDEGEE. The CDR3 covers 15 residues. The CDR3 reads CASSFSGYSNQPQHF. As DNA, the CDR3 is TGTGCCAGCAGCTTTTCAGGGTATAGCAATCAGCCCCAGCATTTT.

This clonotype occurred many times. The CDR3 sequence is CASSSASGTSTDTQYF. The CDR3 bases are TGTGCCAGCAGTTCTGCTAGCGGGACAAGCACAGATACGCAGTATTTT. This rearrangement joins TRBV28 to TRBJ2-3; 9 bases are shared with TRBD2. J lost 0 bases, V lost 4 bases, and 5 bases had no gene match. Germline CDR1 and CDR2: MDHEN and SYDVKM. The CDR3 covers 16 residues.

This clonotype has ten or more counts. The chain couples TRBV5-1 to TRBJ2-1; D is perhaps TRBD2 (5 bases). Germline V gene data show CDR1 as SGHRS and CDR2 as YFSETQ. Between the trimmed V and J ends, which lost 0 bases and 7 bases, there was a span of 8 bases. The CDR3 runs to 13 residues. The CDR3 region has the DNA TGCGCCAGCAGCTTGGTACCGGGGAATGAGCAGTTCTTC. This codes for CASSLVPGNEQFF. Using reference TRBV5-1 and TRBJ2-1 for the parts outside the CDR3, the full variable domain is KAGVTQTPRYLIKTRGQQVTLSCSPISGHRSVSWYQQTPGQGLQFLFEYFSETQRNKGNFPGRFSGRQFSNSRSEMNVSTLELGDSALYLCASSLVPGNEQFFGPGTRLTVL.

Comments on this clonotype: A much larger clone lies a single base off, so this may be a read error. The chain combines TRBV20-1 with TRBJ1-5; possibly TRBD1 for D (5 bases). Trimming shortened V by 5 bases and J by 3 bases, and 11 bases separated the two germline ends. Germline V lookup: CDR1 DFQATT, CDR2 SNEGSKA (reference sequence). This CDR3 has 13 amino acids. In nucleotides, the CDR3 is TGCAGTGCTGAACCGGGGCACAATCAGCCCCAGCATTTT. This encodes CSAEPGHNQPQHF.

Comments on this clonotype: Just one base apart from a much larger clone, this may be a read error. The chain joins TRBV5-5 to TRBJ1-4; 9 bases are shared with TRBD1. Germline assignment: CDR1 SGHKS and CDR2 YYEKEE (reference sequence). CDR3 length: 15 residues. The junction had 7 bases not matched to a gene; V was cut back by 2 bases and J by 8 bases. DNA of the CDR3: TGTGCCAGCAGCTTCAATGGGACAGGGAACGAAAAACTGTTTTTT. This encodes CASSFNGTGNEKLFF.

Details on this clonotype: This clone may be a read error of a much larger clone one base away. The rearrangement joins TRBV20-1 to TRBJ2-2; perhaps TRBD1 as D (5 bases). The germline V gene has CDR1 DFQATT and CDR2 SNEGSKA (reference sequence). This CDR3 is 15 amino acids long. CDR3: CSARDYQGGTVELFF. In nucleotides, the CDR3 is TGCAGTGCTAGAGATTACCAGGGCGGCACCGTGGAGCTGTTTTTT.